These 22 T cell receptor beta chains share one sample of origin, sequenced in a study of naive and memory T cell subsets. An oligonucleotide containing a UMI was ligated to the 3' end of TCR cDNA. Ligated cDNA underwent four rounds of PCR with nested alpha and beta constant region primers and SP2. MiXCR, run by TCRdb on the 5' RACE reads, gives a single entry per CDR3 protein. The sample includes about 62,000 distinct CDR3 sequences, 8% of them seen just once. Receptors were obtained from a female donor in good health.

There are a few counts of this clonotype. V is TRBV7-2 and J is TRBJ1-2; the match to TRBD1 covers 9 bases. The ends lost 0 bases at V and 0 bases at J; junction bases unmatched: 8. Germline CDR1 SGHTA, CDR2 FQGNSA. The CDR3 is made up of 18 amino acids. The DNA for the CDR3 is TGTGCCAGCAGCTTAGCGGGTTTCACAGGGGGCGCTAACTATGGCTACACCTTC. Its protein is CASSLAGFTGGANYGYTF.

This clonotype was observed a handful of times. V and J are TRBV6-5 and TRBJ2-5; 7 nucleotides match TRBD2. The length of the CDR3 is 14 residues. Germline V gene lookup returns CDR1 MNHEY and CDR2 SVGAGI. After removal of 4 bases from V and 5 bases from J, the junction contained 7 bases not matched to a gene. In nucleotides, the CDR3 is TGTGCCAGCAGTTCGCGGACTAGTTGGGAGACCCAGTACTTC. Protein sequence: CASSSRTSWETQYF.

There are a few counts of this clonotype. V and J are TRBV6-5 and TRBJ2-3; 7 bases fit TRBD1. This CDR3 has 15 residues. J lost 1 base, V lost 4 bases, and 5 bases had no gene match. Germline V gene data show CDR1 as MNHEY and CDR2 as SVGAGI. The CDR3 is CASSSDRARTDTQYF. In DNA, the CDR3 is TGTGCCAGCAGTTCCGACAGGGCTCGCACAGATACGCAGTATTTT.

Turning to this clonotype: Since a much larger clone is just one base distant, this may be a read error. The chain uses TRBV6-5 and TRBJ2-3; D possibly corresponds to TRBD2 (6 bases). The CDR3 totals 17 residues. Trimming took off 1 base at V and 5 bases at J, with 19 bases between the two ends. Germline values: CDR1 MNHEY, CDR2 SVGAGI. This CDR3 reads CASSYLVGPGVRDTQYF. CDR3 DNA sequence: TGTGCCAGCAGTTACTTAGTCGGGCCGGGAGTGAGAGATACGCAGTATTTT.

The sample holds many counts of this clonotype. CDR3 protein: CASSYTGNTEAFF. The DNA of the CDR3 is TGTGCCAGCAGTTACACGGGGAACACTGAAGCTTTCTTT. V usage is TRBV6-6 and J usage is TRBJ1-1; D is undetermined. The CDR3 totals 13 residues. Germline CDR1 reads MNHNY; CDR2 reads SVGAGI (reference sequence). V gave up 2 bases and J gave up 1 base, with 5 bases separating them.

V gene TRBV10-3 combines with J gene TRBJ1-1; no clear D. This CDR3 has 11 residues. With 10 bases removed from V and 1 base from J, the gap between germline ends came to 7 bases. Per germline, CDR1 ENHRY and CDR2 SYGVKD. Written as DNA, the CDR3 is TGTGCCACCCGGGAGAACACTGAAGCTTTCTTT. Protein product: CATRENTEAFF.

This clonotype occurred a few times. The chain carries TRBV20-1 and TRBJ1-4, with 8 bases lining up with TRBD1. The V gene's germline CDR1 is DFQATT and CDR2 SNEGSKA (reference sequence). V shed 6 bases and J 8 bases; nucleotides not matched to a gene: 11. This CDR3 comprises 14 residues. Written as DNA, the CDR3 is TGCAGTGCCAAACCGGGACAGGAGTCAGAAAAACTGTTTTTT. It encodes CSAKPGQESEKLFF.

This clonotype was counted many times. The genes are TRBV12-3 or TRBV12-4 and TRBJ1-1; no definite D call. V dropped 2 bases and J dropped 5 bases, with 9 bases sitting between them. This CDR3 spans 13 amino acids. Here the CDR3 reads CASSLKGVTEAFF. The CDR3 DNA reads as TGTGCCAGCAGTTTAAAGGGCGTTACTGAAGCTTTCTTT.

This clonotype was seen a few times. This rearrangement joins TRBV28 to TRBJ2-3, with a weak D call TRBD2 (5 bases). CDR1 and CDR2 from the germline V gene are MDHEN and SYDVKM. Trimming stripped 4 bases from V and 3 bases from J, with 8 bases between. The CDR3 is 13 residues long. The DNA of the CDR3 is TGTGCCAGCAGTTCCCCGGGAACAGATACGCAGTATTTT. Translating gives CASSSPGTDTQYF.

This clonotype was recorded at least ten times. The junction differs from germline at one of its ends, possibly a read error. The chain employs TRBV6-5 and TRBJ1-1; D is unclear. The CDR3 has 15 residues. Looked up from germline, CDR1 is MNHEY and CDR2 is SVGAGI. The DNA for the CDR3 is TGTGCCAGCAGTGACTCCTCTCTTCGGGGTACTGAAGCTTTCTTT. Encoded protein: CASSDSSLRGTEAFF.

Only a few counts were recorded for this clonotype. The genes are TRBV9 and TRBJ2-7, with D uncertain. V was pared by 2 bases and J by 6 bases, with 18 bases between. Per the germline V gene, CDR1 is SGDLS and CDR2 is YYNGEE. CDR3 length equals 15 residues. CDR3 residues: CASSVSWPLSSEQYF. CDR3 DNA sequence: TGTGCCAGCAGCGTTTCCTGGCCGCTTTCCAGCGAGCAGTACTTC.

The chain carries TRBV19 and TRBJ1-2; D unclear. The CDR3 length is 14 residues. Germline V lookup: CDR1 LNHDA, CDR2 SQIVND (reference sequence). V was trimmed by 3 bases and J by 2 bases, leaving 10 bases between them. The CDR3 reads CASSIVRVNYGYTF. In DNA form, the CDR3 reads TGTGCCAGTAGTATCGTGCGGGTGAACTATGGCTACACCTTC.

There are a few counts of this clonotype. The V call is TRBV20-1, the J call TRBJ1-6, with TRBD1 matching 7 bases. J lost 5 bases, V lost 6 bases, and 10 bases had no gene match. CDR1 DFQATT and CDR2 SNEGSKA come from the germline V gene (reference sequence). The CDR3 totals 15 residues. The CDR3 DNA is TGCAGTGCAGCTGAACAGGGGACAGATAATTCACCCCTCCACTTT. Translated, it gives CSAAEQGTDNSPLHF.

J is TRBJ2-3 and V is TRBV9, with 9 bases aligning to TRBD2. This CDR3 spans 15 amino acids. Germline CDR1 is SGDLS and CDR2 is YYNGEE. V shed 0 bases and J 4 bases; nucleotides not matched to a gene: 3. CDR3 DNA: TGTGCCAGCAGCGTAGCTGGCGGGGGGGCAGATACGCAGTATTTT. Translating it yields CASSVAGGGADTQYF.

This clonotype was counted at least ten times. The J gene is TRBJ1-1, the V gene TRBV12-3 or TRBV12-4, with TRBD1 identical over 7 bases. This CDR3 has 15 amino acids. V trimming: 5 bases; J trimming: 1 base; junction bases outside the gene matches: 7. The chain's CDR3 is CASSRSGTANTEAFF. As DNA, the CDR3 is TGTGCCAGCAGTCGCTCCGGGACAGCGAACACTGAAGCTTTCTTT.

This clonotype was detected only a few times. The chain has TRBV3-1 and TRBJ2-7; D is unclear. Germline CDR1 reads LGHDT; CDR2 reads YNNKEL (reference sequence). The CDR3 extends over 16 amino acids. Trimming took off 1 base at V and 7 bases at J, with 20 bases between the two ends. The CDR3 region is CASSQAGGRKMGEQYF. CDR3 coding DNA: TGTGCCAGCAGCCAAGCCGGCGGCAGAAAGATGGGGGAGCAGTACTTC.

This clonotype was observed at least ten times. The chain couples TRBV6-5 to TRBJ2-3; possibly TRBD1 for D (5 bases). Per the germline V gene, CDR1 is MNHEY and CDR2 is SVGAGI. The CDR3 spans 12 residues. V was trimmed by 0 bases and J by 14 bases, leaving 12 bases between them. CDR3: CASSYSMGQLYF. CDR3 nucleotides: TGTGCCAGCAGTTACTCAATGGGGCAACTGTATTTT.

The chain recombines TRBV5-1 with TRBJ2-3, with D perhaps being TRBD1 or TRBD2 (6 bases each). The CDR3 is 15 amino acids. Deletions cut 2 bases from V and 0 bases from J, with 10 bases between. CDR1 and CDR2 (germline): SGHRS, YFSETQ. The CDR3 nucleotides read TGCGCCAGCAGCTTCGGGGGCGCTAGCACAGATACGCAGTATTTT. The encoded protein is CASSFGGASTDTQYF.

This clonotype was found a few times. V gene TRBV20-1 combines with J gene TRBJ1-5, with TRBD1 matching over 7 bases. With 4 bases clipped from V and 0 bases from J, the junction kept 3 bases outside the gene matches. The V gene's germline CDR1 is DFQATT and CDR2 SNEGSKA (reference sequence). The CDR3 covers 14 residues. The CDR3 nucleotides read TGCAGTGCTACACGACAGGGTAGCAATCAGCCCCAGCATTTT. Its protein is CSATRQGSNQPQHF.

The genes are TRBV20-1 and TRBJ2-7, with 10 bases matching TRBD2. Trimming removed 0 bases from V and 3 bases from J; junction bases left unmatched: 8. There are 16 residues in the CDR3. CDR1 is DFQATT, CDR2 SNEGSKA, per germline (reference sequence). The CDR3 DNA follows: TGCAGTGCTAGAGATAGGTTACTAGCGGGATACTACGAGCAGTACTTC. It yields the protein CSARDRLLAGYYEQYF.

The rearrangement uses TRBV19 and TRBJ1-5; tentatively, D is TRBD1 (6 bases). The CDR3 consists of 12 residues. V shed 8 bases and J shed 5 bases, with 10 bases lying between them. CDR1 is LNHDA and CDR2 is SQIVND in the germline V gene (reference sequence). CDR3 in amino acids: CASRTAYQPQHF. The CDR3 region has the DNA TGTGCCAGTCGGACAGCTTATCAGCCCCAGCATTTT.

This clonotype came up many times. The chain is built from TRBV5-1 and TRBJ1-1, with D possibly matching TRBD1 (5 bases). With 0 bases removed from V and 6 bases from J, the gap between germline ends came to 12 bases. CDR3 length: 14 residues. CDR1 SGHRS and CDR2 YFSETQ come from the germline V gene. CDR3 in DNA: TGCGCCAGCAGCTTGGCAGGGAATGGGGCTGAAGCTTTCTTT. This gives the protein CASSLAGNGAEAFF.